The present entry profiles one T cell receptor (beta chain) with its context. Clones were sequenced by immunoSEQ multiplex PCR, and TCRdb holds only the in-frame ones, with some missing. The profile covers 350,000 or so clones, with 87% appearing a single time and approximately 1% taken by the ten largest. Germline V CDR1 and CDR2: MDHEN, SYDVKM. V was clipped by 5 bases and J by 3 bases, with 5 bases between them. The CDR3 runs to 12 residues. This record comes from a study of blood T cell repertoires in COVID-19. On the study more broadly: The United States, Italy and Spain provided the acute and convalescent COVID-19 samples. The cDNA or gDNA used as material had been derived from T cells, B-cell-depleted T cells, or PBMCs.

This sequence joins TRBV28 and TRBJ1-5, with D unclear. The clonotype was recovered from a woman younger than 45 who had recovered from COVID-19. Sequencing input: PBMCs or T cells enriched from blood (not recorded which). CDR3 protein: CASSTINQPQHF. The CDR3 DNA follows: TGTGCCAGCAGTACAATCAATCAGCCCCAGCATTTT.